Shown below are 8 T cell receptor beta chains from a single sample sequenced in a study of cytotoxic CD8 clonotypes in ibrutinib-treated CLL. Some clones are missing from TCRdb's copy, which holds only in-frame ones; the method was immunoSEQ multiplex PCR. The repertoire holds some 200,000 clones, with around 72% as singletons. Sequenced material: PBMCs, taken after 24 months of ibrutinib treatment. The source of these receptors is a human donor with chronic lymphocytic leukemia.

This chain links TRBV11-2 with TRBJ2-7; tentative D call: TRBD2 (6 bases). The germline CDR1 and CDR2 sequences are SGHAT and FQNNGV. V was cut by 5 bases and J by 1 base, with 15 bases left in between. This CDR3 has 15 amino acids. CDR3 protein: CASSVNRDSSYEQYF. The CDR3 DNA is TGTGCCAGCAGCGTAAACCGGGACTCTTCCTACGAGCAGTACTTC. The whole variable domain, remainder taken from reference TRBV11-2 and TRBJ2-7, is EAGVAQSPRYKIIEKRQSVAFWCNPISGHATLYWYQQILGQGPKLLIQFQNNGVVDDSQLPKDRFSAERLKGVDSTLKIQPAKLEDSAVYLCASSVNRDSSYEQYFGPGTRLTVT.

This chain uses TRBV6-6 with TRBJ1-5; D gene uncertain. The germline V gene encodes CDR1 MNHNY and CDR2 SVGAGI (reference sequence). Trimming stripped 0 bases from V and 5 bases from J, with 8 bases between. CDR3 size: 14 residues. This CDR3 is CASSYSILYQPQHF. The CDR3 bases are TGTGCCAGCAGTTACTCGATTTTGTATCAGCCCCAGCATTTT.

The rearrangement links TRBV5-1 to TRBJ2-5, with TRBD2 matching over 10 bases. The CDR3 loop spans 14 amino acids. The junction had 6 bases not matched to a gene; V was cut back by 5 bases and J by 5 bases. Germline assignment: CDR1 SGHRS and CDR2 YFSETQ. The chain's CDR3 is CASRPIAGGETQYF. The CDR3 DNA follows: TGCGCCAGCAGACCTATAGCGGGAGGCGAGACCCAGTACTTC.

CDR3 DNA sequence: TGTGCCAGCAGCTTGGATAGTGAGGACATTCAGTACTTC. The encoded protein is CASSLDSEDIQYF. The chain is built from TRBV5-5 and TRBJ2-4; the D is unclear. The CDR3 is 13 residues long. V lost 0 bases and J 8 bases, leaving 9 bases between the germline ends. Germline assignment: CDR1 SGHKS and CDR2 YYEKEE (reference sequence).

This rearrangement joins TRBV6-5 to TRBJ1-5; D possibly corresponds to TRBD1 (5 bases). Trimming shortened V by 5 bases and J by 6 bases, and 17 bases separated the two germline ends. The CDR3 is made up of 15 amino acids. Germline CDR1 is MNHEY and CDR2 is SVGAGI. CDR3 residues: CASSPPGQHPQPQHF. CDR3 DNA sequence: TGTGCCAGCAGTCCACCGGGGCAACACCCTCAGCCCCAGCATTTT.

The J gene is TRBJ2-6, the V gene TRBV28; D is unresolved. The CDR3 is 14 residues long. CDR1 is MDHEN, CDR2 SYDVKM, per germline. V was trimmed by 4 bases and J by 2 bases, leaving 6 bases between them. The CDR3 DNA sequence: TGTGCCAGCAGTTCACCAACTGGGGCCAACGTCCTGACTTTC. Translation gives CASSSPTGANVLTF.

V is TRBV6-6 and J is TRBJ1-1; D is uncertain. This CDR3 region has 11 residues. Trimming removed 7 bases at V and 1 base at J, with 4 bases between. Looked up from germline, CDR1 is MNHNY and CDR2 is SVGAGI (reference sequence). The CDR3 DNA sequence: TGTGCCAGCACCCAGAACACTGAAGCTTTCTTT. Its protein is CASTQNTEAFF.

The chain is built from TRBV7-6 and TRBJ2-5; the match to TRBD2 covers 9 bases. From germline, CDR1 is SGHVS and CDR2 FNYEAQ. CDR3 length: 16 residues. V was pared by 4 bases and J by 5 bases, with 11 bases of the junction left unmatched. In DNA, the CDR3 is TGTGCCAGCAGCTCACGGACTAGCGTCTCGGGGGAGACCCAGTACTTC. Translated, it gives CASSSRTSVSGETQYF.